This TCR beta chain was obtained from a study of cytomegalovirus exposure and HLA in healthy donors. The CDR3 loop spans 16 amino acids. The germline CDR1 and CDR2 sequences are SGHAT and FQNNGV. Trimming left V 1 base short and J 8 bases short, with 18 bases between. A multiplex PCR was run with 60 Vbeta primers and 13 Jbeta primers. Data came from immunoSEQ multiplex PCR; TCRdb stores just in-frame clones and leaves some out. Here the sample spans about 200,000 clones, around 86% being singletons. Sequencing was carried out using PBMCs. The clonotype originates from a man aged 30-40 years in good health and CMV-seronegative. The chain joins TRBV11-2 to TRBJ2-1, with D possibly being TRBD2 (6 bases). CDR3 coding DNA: TGTGCCAGCAGCTTAGGTAGGATCATCCCGGGGGATGAGCAGTTCTTC. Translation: CASSLGRIIPGDEQFF.